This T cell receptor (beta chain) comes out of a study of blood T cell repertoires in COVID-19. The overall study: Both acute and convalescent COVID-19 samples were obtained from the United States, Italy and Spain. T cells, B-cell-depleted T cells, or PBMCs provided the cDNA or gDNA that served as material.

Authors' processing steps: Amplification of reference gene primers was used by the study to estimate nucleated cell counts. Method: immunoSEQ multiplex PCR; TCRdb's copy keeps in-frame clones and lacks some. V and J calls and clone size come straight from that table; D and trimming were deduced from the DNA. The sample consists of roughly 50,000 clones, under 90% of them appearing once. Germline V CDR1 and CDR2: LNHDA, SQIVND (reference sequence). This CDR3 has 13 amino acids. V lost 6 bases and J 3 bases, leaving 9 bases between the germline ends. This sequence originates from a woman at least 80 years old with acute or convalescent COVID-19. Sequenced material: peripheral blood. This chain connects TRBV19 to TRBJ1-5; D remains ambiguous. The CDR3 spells CASRAGLNQPQHF. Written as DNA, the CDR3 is TGTGCCAGTAGGGCCGGACTCAATCAGCCCCAGCATTTT.